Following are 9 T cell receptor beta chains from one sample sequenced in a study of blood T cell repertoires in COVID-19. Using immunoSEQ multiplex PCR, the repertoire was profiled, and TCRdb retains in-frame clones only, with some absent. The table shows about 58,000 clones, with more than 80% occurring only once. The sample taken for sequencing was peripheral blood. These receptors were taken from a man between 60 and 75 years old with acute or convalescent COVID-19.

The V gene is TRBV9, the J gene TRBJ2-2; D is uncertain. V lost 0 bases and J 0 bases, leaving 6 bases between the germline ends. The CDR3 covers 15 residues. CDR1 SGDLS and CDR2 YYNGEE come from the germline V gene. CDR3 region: CASSVVGSNTGELFF. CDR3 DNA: TGTGCCAGCAGCGTAGTCGGGTCGAACACCGGGGAGCTGTTTTTT.

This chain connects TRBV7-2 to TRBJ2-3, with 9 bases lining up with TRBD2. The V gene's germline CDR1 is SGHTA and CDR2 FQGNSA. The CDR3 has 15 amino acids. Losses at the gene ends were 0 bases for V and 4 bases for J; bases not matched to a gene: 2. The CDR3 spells CASSLAVAGADTQYF. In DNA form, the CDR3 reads TGTGCCAGCAGCTTAGCTGTAGCGGGAGCAGATACGCAGTATTTT.

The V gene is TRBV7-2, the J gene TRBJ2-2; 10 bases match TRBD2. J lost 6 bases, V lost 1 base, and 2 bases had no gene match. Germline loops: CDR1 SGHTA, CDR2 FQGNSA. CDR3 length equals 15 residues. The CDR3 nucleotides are TGTGCCAGCAGCTTAGTCCTAGCGGGAGCCGGGGAGCTGTTTTTT. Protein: CASSLVLAGAGELFF.

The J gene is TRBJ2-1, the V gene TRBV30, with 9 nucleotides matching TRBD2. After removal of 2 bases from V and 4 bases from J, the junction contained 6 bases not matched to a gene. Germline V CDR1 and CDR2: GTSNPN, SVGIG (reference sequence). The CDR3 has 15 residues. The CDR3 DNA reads TGTGCCTGGAGTATAGGGACTAGCAGGTACAATGAGCAGTTCTTC. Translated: CAWSIGTSRYNEQFF. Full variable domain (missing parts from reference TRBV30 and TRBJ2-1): SQTIHQWPATLVQPVGSPLSLECTVEGTSNPNLYWYRQAAGRGLQLLFYSVGIGQISSEVPQNLSASRPQDRQFILSSKKLLLSDSGFYLCAWSIGTSRYNEQFFGPGTRLTVL.

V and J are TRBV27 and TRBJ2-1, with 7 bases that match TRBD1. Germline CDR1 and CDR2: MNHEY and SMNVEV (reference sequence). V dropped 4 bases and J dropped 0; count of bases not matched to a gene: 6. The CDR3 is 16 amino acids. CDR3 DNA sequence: TGTGCCAGCAGTTGGGATGCAGGGGGCTCCTACAATGAGCAGTTCTTC. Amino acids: CASSWDAGGSYNEQFF.

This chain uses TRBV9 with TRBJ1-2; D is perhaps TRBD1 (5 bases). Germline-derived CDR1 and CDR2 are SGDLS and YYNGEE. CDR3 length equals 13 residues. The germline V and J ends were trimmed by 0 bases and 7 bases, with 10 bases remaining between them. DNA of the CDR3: TGTGCCAGCAGCGTAGGAGGGGAGGGTGGCTACACCTTC. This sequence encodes CASSVGGEGGYTF. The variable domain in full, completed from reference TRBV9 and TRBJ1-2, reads DSGVTQTPKHLITATGQRVTLRCSPRSGDLSVYWYQQSLDQGLQFLIQYYNGEERAKGNILERFSAQQFPDLHSELNLSSLELGDSALYFCASSVGGEGGYTFGSGTRLTVV.

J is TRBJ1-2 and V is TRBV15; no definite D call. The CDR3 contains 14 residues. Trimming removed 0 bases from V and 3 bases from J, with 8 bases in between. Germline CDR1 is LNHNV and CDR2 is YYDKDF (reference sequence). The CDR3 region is CATSRDRQDYGYTF. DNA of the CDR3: TGTGCCACCAGCAGAGATCGACAAGACTATGGCTACACCTTC.

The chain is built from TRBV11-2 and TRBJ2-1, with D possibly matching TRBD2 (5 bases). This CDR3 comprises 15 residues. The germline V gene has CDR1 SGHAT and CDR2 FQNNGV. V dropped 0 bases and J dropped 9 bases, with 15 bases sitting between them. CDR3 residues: CASSLELERRVEQFF. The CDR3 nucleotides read TGTGCCAGCAGCTTAGAGCTCGAGCGGAGAGTTGAGCAGTTCTTC.

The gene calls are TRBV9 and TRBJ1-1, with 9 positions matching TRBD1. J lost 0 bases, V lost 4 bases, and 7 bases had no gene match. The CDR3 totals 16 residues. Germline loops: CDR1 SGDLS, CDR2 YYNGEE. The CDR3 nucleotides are TGTGCCAGCAGCCCCACAGGACAGGGGCTGAACACTGAAGCTTTCTTT. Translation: CASSPTGQGLNTEAFF.